One T cell receptor beta chain is described in this entry. Its antigen is still unknown. No base quality information exists; no much larger clone differs at one position. In total, around 600 healthy bone marrow donors made up the cohort. At the time of sampling, all cohort members were nominally healthy, though unrecorded immune exposures were likely present. The donor tested CMV seropositive and was one of the 289 seropositive cohort members. A peripheral blood sample was collected from each donor, and TCR beta sequencing was performed on peripheral blood mononuclear cells. The Qiagen DNeasy Blood Extraction Kit was used to extract genomic DNA from the blood cell samples. These data are taken from a study of cytomegalovirus exposure and HLA in healthy donors (dated by TCRdb to the late 2010s). Regarding the complete study: In an earlier analysis of under 750 of the donors, roughly 300 Gb of sequence data and 100 million or so unique TCR beta sequences from roughly 190 million T cells were reported. Roughly 310 gigabases of sequencing data and tens of millions of unique TCR sequences were included in an early release covering under 650 HLA-typed donors. Of the roughly 400 genotyped donors, over 70% fell in the genetic ancestry cluster associated with self-reported Caucasian donors. The study aimed to test whether signatures of past pathogen exposure could be identified by cataloging public T cell receptors. The study profiled the T cell repertoires of under 850 subjects by immunosequencing and related them to cytomegalovirus serostatus. Along with the approximately 700-subject first cohort, a separate validation cohort of over a hundred different subjects was used. To predict cytomegalovirus infection status, the study brought together high-throughput TCR immunosequencing, statistical association of individual TCRs with disease status, and machine learning. A later analysis re-examined previously published TCR beta repertoires from around 670 donors and added high-resolution HLA genotyping to investigate patterns of TCR occurrence. Rather than using new phenotypic data, the later analysis identified candidate immune exposures from TCR beta sequences and from how often those sequences occurred across donors. To decide whether each TCR beta V gene segment behaved as functional or pseudogenic, an earlier analysis of some 570 of the donors relied on high-throughput TCR beta sequencing. Donor age, sex, ethnicity and CMV serostatus were collected together with the repertoire data. Genome-wide SNP genotypes for about 65% of the 666 donors were used in a later genetic analysis, which treated that subset as a discovery cohort. All discovery cohort repertoires had been generated using a single sequencing platform. Both class I and class II loci were covered by HLA typing, at four-digit resolution. Typing coverage varied by locus: 629-630 donors for A, B, C, DRB1 and DQB1; approximately 560 for DQA1; 606 for DPA1; around 450 for DPB1. Roughly 5 DR-DQ haplotypes were treated as single units for association and clustering because of strong linkage in the cohort. On average, 235,054 unique TCR beta nucleotide sequences were sequenced per donor among 398 genotyped donors of the cohort, with 15% to 20% of those sequences being non-productive.

Libraries were made using the immunoSEQ multiplex PCR assay. A mixture of 60 forward primers for TCR Vbeta segments and 13 reverse primers for TCR Jbeta segments was used in the multiplex PCR. A multiplex PCR assay on genomic DNA amplified the CDR3 region of rearranged TCR beta genes. The Illumina HiSeq System was used to sequence the amplified TCR beta libraries as 87-base-pair reads. The paper's data handling went like this. Across the 500 to 750 repertoires, a later analysis counted tens of millions of unique TCR beta chains, approximately 10 million of which were shared by at least two donors. A nearest-neighbor algorithm error-corrected the raw reads and collapsed the reads into unique sequences, merging closely related sequences to remove PCR and sequencing errors. To assign V, D and J gene segments, CDR3 sequences were aligned to IMGT reference sequences. For a sequence to be retained, a match of at least six nucleotides to both a V gene segment and a J gene segment was required. Rearrangements were called productive when the CDR3 lacked stop codons and stayed in frame with V and J; all others were non-productive. Following IMGT convention, CDR3 was defined as the stretch from the second conserved V-encoded cysteine up to the conserved J-encoded phenylalanine. In an earlier analysis of around 540 of the donors, sequences lacking an unambiguous match to a single V gene segment were excluded. An earlier analysis of several hundred of the donors called V segments functional above 56.7% productive rearrangements and segregating when the between-donor standard deviation exceeded 5%. A statistical classification framework was built to diagnose cytomegalovirus status from the catalog of TCR beta chain sequences. A later analysis assigned V and J genes by comparing TCR nucleotide sequences with IMGT/GENE-DB human TR gene sequences. A later analysis assigned CDR3 sequences and most-parsimonious VDJ recombination scenarios with the TCRdist pipeline. In a later analysis, each TCR beta chain was defined by its CDR3 amino acid sequence together with its V-gene family, and reads without a unique V-gene family were excluded. As a way to deal with suspected cross-contamination and a sequencing artifact, a later analysis dropped 450 to 600 nucleotide sequences that were highly shared and had low generation probability. In a later analysis, a clonal expansion index for each public chain was calculated from normalized within-repertoire ranks of inferred template counts. Generation probabilities in a later analysis came from a VDJ recombination model fitted to out-of-frame rearrangements, and those results were checked against IGoR. In a later analysis, hypergeometric tests were used to score TCR-TCR, TCR-HLA and TCR-CMV co-occurrence, with a repertoire-size bias correction applied to TCR pairs. A later analysis estimated false discovery rates by permuting HLA or CMV assignments 20 times. In a later analysis, co-occurring TCRs were grouped using DBSCAN, with TCRdist sequence similarity added in when clustering inside HLA-allele-positive subsets. Repertoires with fewer than 30,000 or more than 120,000 public chains were left out of co-occurrence clustering, as were four to six repertoires with anomalous nucleotide sharing. TCRdb stores this immuneACCESS table with in-frame sequences only. Part of the clones is absent; in the studies checked, under half of the shortfall reflects unresolved V genes, and no reason is known for the rest. V and J calls and clone size follow that table, whereas D and trimming were derived from the DNA. The sample contains around 160,000 clones, 75% to 85% of them found a single time. The top ten clonotypes cover roughly 7.5% of the sample.

Points the paper makes about the study in general: Strong co-occurrence of HLA alleles, especially DR and DQ, made assigning TCR associations to individual alleles difficult. Specific HLA alleles were associated with 15,000 to 20,000 TCR beta sequences at a false discovery rate of 0.05 in a later analysis. This cohort had only TCR beta chains sequenced, and the lack of alpha or paired-chain data limited which features could be detected. Linkage disequilibrium might explain the correlated functional status among segregating V segments, but an unknown experimental factor could not be ruled out. A group of highly shared sequence variants was considered likely to be a technical artifact of the sequencing pipeline. Fewer than 20 rarely observed V segments, including chromosome 9 orphons, were excluded from the earlier analysis of several hundred of the donors because counts were too low. In the study, about 150 TCR beta chains were listed as associated with cytomegalovirus. Because some donors lacked HLA typing at each locus, the association tests relied only on the typed subset. In an earlier analysis of fewer than 750 of the donors, most TCR beta V segments were observed in productive rearrangements about 90% or about 30% of the time, broadly matching IMGT annotations. Across donors, most TCR sequences were observed very rarely, whereas some public TCRs were present in many individuals. In a later analysis, TCR association rates were found to vary across HLA loci, with the most associated TCRs seen for DRB1 alleles and the fewest for HLA-C alleles. Because the 87-base-pair reads could not distinguish some IMGT-functional V segments, including TRBV6-2 and TRBV6-3, those segments were excluded. A further reported finding was that TCR beta sequences accurately predicted the HLA-A and HLA-B alleles for most subjects in the first cohort. In vitro tests confirmed that three of the cytomegalovirus-associated TCR beta chains recognize cytomegalovirus antigens. A later genetic analysis associated a missense DCLRE1C variant with V-gene and J-gene trimming of TCR beta chains, and an independent cohort replicated the association. The authors suggested that the approach could potentially be extended to other disease states and immunological phenotypes. The classifier was reported to diagnose cytomegalovirus status with high specificity and sensitivity in both the original cohort and the validation cohort. A later genetic analysis reported fewer N-insertions in productive TCRs among donors in an Asian-associated ancestry cluster than the roughly 650-donor mean. A later analysis found that HLA-associated TCR beta chains were more clonally expanded and had lower generation probabilities than equally common non-associated chains. A later analysis found that most CMV-associated TCR beta chains appeared HLA-restricted, with HLA associations seemingly driven largely by CMV exposure. For the cohort, immune exposure information was limited to CMV serostatus. Roughly uniform sequencing depth across donors was assumed in presence/absence analyses, although this assumption may not hold. In a later analysis, several top co-occurrence clusters were reported to appear linked to parvovirus B19, influenza, CMV and Epstein-Barr virus.

As encoded in the germline V gene (reference sequence), CDR1 is MNHNY while CDR2 is SVGAGI. There are 13 amino acids in the CDR3, from cysteine to phenylalanine inclusive. CDR3 DNA only is kept here, 39 bases in frame from base 1. V and J lose 6 bases and 6 bases, and a span of 14 bases separates them. The chain is made from TRBV6-6 and TRBJ1-2, with no confidently assigned D gene. The sequenced material came from PBMCs. This TCR derives from a male donor in good health and CMV-seropositive. For the CDR3, the sequence is CASSNADEDGYTF. The nucleotide sequence reads as follows: TGTGCCAGCAGCAACGCCGACGAGGATGGCTACACCTTC.